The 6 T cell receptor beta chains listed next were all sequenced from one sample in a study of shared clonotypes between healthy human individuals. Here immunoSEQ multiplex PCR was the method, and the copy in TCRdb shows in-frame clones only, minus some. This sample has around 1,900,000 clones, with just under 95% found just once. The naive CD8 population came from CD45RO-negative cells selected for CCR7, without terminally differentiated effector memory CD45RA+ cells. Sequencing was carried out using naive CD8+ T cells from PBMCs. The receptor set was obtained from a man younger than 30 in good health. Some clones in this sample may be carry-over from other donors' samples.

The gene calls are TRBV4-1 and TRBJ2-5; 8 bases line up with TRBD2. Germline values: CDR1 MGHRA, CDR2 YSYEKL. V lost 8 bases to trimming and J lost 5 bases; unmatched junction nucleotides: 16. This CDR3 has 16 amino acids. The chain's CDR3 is CASEPLTGGPVETQYF. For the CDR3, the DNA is TGCGCCAGCGAACCTCTTACGGGAGGGCCAGTGGAGACCCAGTACTTC.

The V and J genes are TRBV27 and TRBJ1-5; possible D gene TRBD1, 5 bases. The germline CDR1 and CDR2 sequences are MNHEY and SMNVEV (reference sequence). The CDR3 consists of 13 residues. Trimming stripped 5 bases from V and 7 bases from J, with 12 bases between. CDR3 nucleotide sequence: TGTGCCAGCAGTCTATTTGAGGGGCAGCCCCAGCATTTT. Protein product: CASSLFEGQPQHF.

The CDR3 protein is CASSWSAPSGKNEQFF. The CDR3, as DNA: TGTGCCAGCAGTTGGTCGGCGCCTAGCGGGAAAAATGAGCAGTTCTTC. The chain joins TRBV6-6 to TRBJ2-1, with 9 bases identical to TRBD2. This CDR3 has 16 amino acids. The trim removed 4 bases at V and 7 bases at J, leaving 11 bases unmatched. The germline CDR1 and CDR2 sequences are MNHNY and SVGAGI (reference sequence).

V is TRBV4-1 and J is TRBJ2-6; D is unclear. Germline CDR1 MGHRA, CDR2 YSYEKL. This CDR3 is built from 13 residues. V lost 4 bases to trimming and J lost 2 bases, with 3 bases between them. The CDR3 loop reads CASSLAGANVLTF. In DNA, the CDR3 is TGCGCCAGCAGCCTAGCTGGGGCCAACGTCCTGACTTTC.

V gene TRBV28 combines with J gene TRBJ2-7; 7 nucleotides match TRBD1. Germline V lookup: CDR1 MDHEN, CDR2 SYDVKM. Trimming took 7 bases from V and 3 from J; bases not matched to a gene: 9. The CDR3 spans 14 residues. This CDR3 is CASTPLQGFYEQYF. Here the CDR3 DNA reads TGTGCCAGCACCCCCCTACAGGGGTTCTACGAGCAGTACTTC.

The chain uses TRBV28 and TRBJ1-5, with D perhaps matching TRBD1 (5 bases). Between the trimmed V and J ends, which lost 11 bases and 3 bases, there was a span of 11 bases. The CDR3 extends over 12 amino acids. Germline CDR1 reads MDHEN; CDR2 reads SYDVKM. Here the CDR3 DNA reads TGTGCCGCCTGGGACCTCAATCAGCCCCAGCATTTT. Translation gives CAAWDLNQPQHF.